Following are 23 T cell receptor beta chains from one sample sequenced in a study of CD8+ T cells in alopecia areata (dated by TCRdb to between 2017 and 2018). Library construction relied on the immunoSEQ multiplex PCR assay. RNA was extracted from all samples and reverse transcribed into cDNA as template for TCR sequencing. TCRdb provides this immuneACCESS table in a form limited to in-frame rearrangements. Some clones are lacking; in checked studies, under half of them reflect an unresolved V gene, and why the rest are absent is not known. The sample table lists about 180,000 clones, 65% to 75% of them with a count of one. Over 10% of the sample rests with the top ten. The sample's time point, from its label and the paper: baseline before oral tofacitinib. Specimen: CD8+ T cells sorted from blood, collected at week 0. The source is a human donor with alopecia areata.

This clone occurred a few times. V gene TRBV29-1 combines with J gene TRBJ1-6; D not resolved. Trimming took 0 bases from V and 7 from J, leaving 13 bases between them. Germline assignment: CDR1 SQVTM and CDR2 ANQGSEA. CDR3 length equals 15 residues. CDR3 residues: CSVEDRGGRNSPLHF. CDR3 sequence (DNA): TGCAGCGTTGAAGATCGAGGAGGCCGGAATTCACCCCTCCACTTT.

This chain connects TRBV2 to TRBJ1-5; 9 bases line up with TRBD1. The J segment lost 5 bases and the V segment lost 4 bases, leaving 6 bases of the junction unmatched. This CDR3 region has 15 residues. In germline, CDR1 is SNHLY, CDR2 FYNNEI. The DNA of the CDR3 is TGTGCCAGCAGTGGCCGGACAGGGGCTTATCAGCCCCAGCATTTT. Translating gives CASSGRTGAYQPQHF.

The chain uses TRBV2 and TRBJ2-1, with no clear D. Germline CDR1 and CDR2: SNHLY and FYNNEI. V lost 8 bases and J 2 bases, leaving 10 bases between the germline ends. The CDR3 runs 13 residues. The CDR3 nucleotides read TGTGCCAGCTCGGCAGCCGCCTACAATGAGCAGTTCTTC. It codes for CASSAAAYNEQFF.

Only one count was recorded for this clone. The rearrangement joins TRBV30 to TRBJ1-2; maybe TRBD1 (5 bases). Germline CDR1 reads GTSNPN; CDR2 reads SVGIG (reference sequence). CDR3 length: 14 residues. Trimming shortened V by 4 bases and J by 4 bases, and 16 bases separated the two germline ends. CDR3 DNA sequence: TGTGCCTGGAATCCCCCCGGGGGATCCTATGGCTACACCTTC. Translated, it gives CAWNPPGGSYGYTF.

This clone was recorded only once. The chain couples TRBV27 to TRBJ1-1; D call uncertain. V lost 3 bases, J lost 4 bases, and 12 bases lay in between. This CDR3 region has 14 residues. CDR1 is MNHEY and CDR2 is SMNVEV in the germline V gene (reference sequence). The CDR3 loop is CASSLRGVGTEAFF. In DNA, the CDR3 is TGTGCCAGCAGTTTGCGCGGTGTAGGCACTGAAGCTTTCTTT.

The V call is TRBV6-5, the J call TRBJ2-1; 9 nucleotides match TRBD1. CDR3 length: 15 amino acids. The ends lost 6 bases at V and 3 bases at J; junction bases unmatched: 6. Germline V CDR1 and CDR2: MNHEY, SVGAGI. The CDR3 DNA sequence: TGTGCCAGCAGGTCCGGGACAGGGCACTACAATGAGCAGTTCTTC. Translating gives CASRSGTGHYNEQFF.

This clone occurred once. The chain carries TRBV2 and TRBJ1-2; no firm D call. Germline CDR1 SNHLY, CDR2 FYNNEI. This CDR3 has 10 residues. V gave up 7 bases and J gave up 11 bases, with 11 bases separating them. CDR3 coding DNA: TGTGCCAGCAATCCGTCATCATACACCTTC. Translation: CASNPSSYTF.

This clone was found once. This rearrangement joins TRBV7-9 to TRBJ1-4; TRBD1 aligns across 8 bases. Trimming removed 6 bases from V and 8 bases from J; junction bases left unmatched: 11. CDR1 is SEHNR, CDR2 FQNEAQ, per germline (reference sequence). The CDR3 is 15 residues long. This CDR3 is CASRPTGTGGEKLFF. The CDR3 DNA reads as TGTGCCAGCAGGCCGACCGGGACAGGCGGAGAAAAACTGTTTTTT.

The chain uses TRBV27 and TRBJ2-5; D may be TRBD2 (6 bases). V was pared by 8 bases and J by 11 bases, with 18 bases between. This CDR3 has 12 residues. CDR1 MNHEY and CDR2 SMNVEV come from the germline V gene (reference sequence). The CDR3, as DNA: TGTGCCAGCGGGATTGTGACTAGGTTGCAGTACTTC. The encoded protein is CASGIVTRLQYF.

DNA of the CDR3: TGTGCCAGCAGGATAACAGAGAACACTGAAGCTTTCTTT. Amino acid sequence: CASRITENTEAFF. The chain uses TRBV25-1 and TRBJ1-1; no clear D gene. Trimming shortened V by 6 bases and J by 1 base, and 9 bases separated the two germline ends. From germline, CDR1 is MGHDK and CDR2 SYGVNS. CDR3 length: 13 amino acids.

The V gene is TRBV27, the J gene TRBJ1-5; D is unclear. Trimming took off 6 bases at V and 3 bases at J, with 6 bases between the two ends. CDR1 MNHEY and CDR2 SMNVEV come from the germline V gene (reference sequence). CDR3 length: 12 residues. The CDR3 reads CASSFYNQPQHF. The CDR3 DNA sequence: TGTGCCAGCAGCTTCTACAATCAGCCCCAGCATTTT.

The gene calls are TRBV27 and TRBJ2-7, with D perhaps matching TRBD2 (6 bases). The CDR3 covers 17 residues. The V end lost 0 bases, the J end lost 2 bases, and 17 bases lay between the germline ends. The germline V gene encodes CDR1 MNHEY and CDR2 SMNVEV (reference sequence). The CDR3, as DNA: TGTGCCAGCAGTTTATCGGGACTCACACCTATCGCCTACGAGCAGTACTTC. Translated: CASSLSGLTPIAYEQYF.

This clone was detected only a few times. V gene TRBV2 combines with J gene TRBJ2-7; 14 bases are shared with TRBD2. This CDR3 has 20 amino acids. After removal of 4 bases from V and 0 bases from J, the junction contained 14 bases not matched to a gene. The germline gives CDR1 SNHLY, CDR2 FYNNEI. CDR3 DNA: TGTGCCAGCAGTGGACCCCGACAGGGGACTAGCGGGGGCCTCTCCTACGAGCAGTACTTC. Translation: CASSGPRQGTSGGLSYEQYF.

The chain couples TRBV6-5 to TRBJ1-1; 8 bases match TRBD1. Germline trimming cut 7 bases from V and 2 bases from J; bases unmatched to any gene: 6. Per germline, CDR1 MNHEY and CDR2 SVGAGI. There are 14 residues in the CDR3. The CDR3 nucleotides read TGTGCCAGCACCCTAACAGGGGGTAACACTGAAGCTTTCTTT. This codes for CASTLTGGNTEAFF.

The gene calls are TRBV7-9 and TRBJ1-1, with TRBD1 as a possible D gene (6 bases). The CDR3 contains 12 residues. Per the germline V gene, CDR1 is SEHNR and CDR2 is FQNEAQ (reference sequence). V was trimmed by 1 base and J by 9 bases, leaving 9 bases between them. The CDR3 DNA reads as TGTGCCAGCAGCTTAGGGACAGAACAAGCTTTCTTT. Its protein is CASSLGTEQAFF.

This clone was found a few times. J is TRBJ1-4 and V is TRBV19; D is ambiguous. Trimming removed 7 bases from V and 8 bases from J, with 14 bases in between. Germline CDR1 and CDR2: LNHDA and SQIVND (reference sequence). The CDR3 sequence is 13 residues long. This CDR3 reads CASTPLGSEKLFF. The DNA of the CDR3 is TGTGCCAGTACCCCTCTTGGGAGCGAAAAACTGTTTTTT.

V gene TRBV29-1 combines with J gene TRBJ2-7; D possibly matches TRBD1 or TRBD2 (5 bases each). With 4 bases removed from V and 3 bases from J, the gap between germline ends came to 25 bases. The CDR3 runs 17 residues. Germline values: CDR1 SQVTM, CDR2 ANQGSEA. The CDR3 nucleotides read TGCAGCGTTGGGGGTGCTTCTGGGGCAGGACGGGGCTACGAGCAGTACTTC. Translated: CSVGGASGAGRGYEQYF.

The chain has TRBV7-9 and TRBJ2-3; a possible D gene is TRBD1 (6 bases). Trimming stripped 5 bases from V and 5 bases from J, with 8 bases between. The CDR3 loop spans 12 amino acids. Germline V lookup: CDR1 SEHNR, CDR2 FQNEAQ (reference sequence). Here the CDR3 DNA reads TGTGCCAGCAGCGGGGGCAAAGATACGCAGTATTTT. Translated: CASSGGKDTQYF.

The V and J genes are TRBV19 and TRBJ1-1; a possible D gene is TRBD1 (5 bases). CDR1 LNHDA and CDR2 SQIVND come from the germline V gene (reference sequence). The CDR3 has 13 amino acids. V lost 6 bases and J 5 bases, leaving 13 bases between the germline ends. CDR3 protein: CASRNGAGTEAFF. DNA of the CDR3: TGTGCCAGTAGGAATGGGGCAGGGACTGAAGCTTTCTTT.

The V and J genes are TRBV4-1 and TRBJ2-7; D is tentatively TRBD1 or TRBD2 (5 bases each). This CDR3 region has 16 residues. The germline V gene encodes CDR1 MGHRA and CDR2 YSYEKL. Trimming cost V 1 base and J 4 bases, with 17 bases left between them. In DNA form, the CDR3 reads TGCGCCAGCAGCCAAGGCAAAGGGGCTGGAGGATACGAGCAGTACTTC. Protein product: CASSQGKGAGGYEQYF.

The chain uses TRBV4-1 and TRBJ2-5, with D possibly being TRBD1 (6 bases). The CDR3 loop spans 13 amino acids. Trimming took off 6 bases at V and 4 bases at J, with 12 bases between the two ends. From germline, CDR1 is MGHRA and CDR2 YSYEKL. The CDR3 bases are TGCGCCAGCAGGGGGCAGGGGATAGAGACCCAGTACTTC. This translates into CASRGQGIETQYF.

V gene TRBV7-2 combines with J gene TRBJ2-5, with 14 bases matching TRBD2. CDR3 length: 17 residues. The V and J ends lost 1 base and 3 bases, in that order; junction bases with no gene match: 4. Germline CDR1 reads SGHTA; CDR2 reads FQGNSA. The CDR3 DNA reads as TGTGCCAGCAGCTTAGAGAGACTAGCGGGGGGGGAAGAGACCCAGTACTTC. Its protein is CASSLERLAGGEETQYF.

This sequence joins TRBV13 and TRBJ2-1; D is undetermined. CDR3 length: 13 residues. Trimming took 3 bases from V and 0 from J, leaving 3 bases between them. In germline, CDR1 is PRHDT, CDR2 FYEKMQ (reference sequence). The CDR3 DNA reads as TGTGCCAGCAGCTTTAGCTCCTACAATGAGCAGTTCTTC. Translated, it gives CASSFSSYNEQFF.